Detailed here is one T cell receptor beta chain. This sample is part of a study of blood T cell repertoires in COVID-19. Whole-study context: Nucleic acid was either cDNA or gDNA, and it came from T cells, B-cell-depleted T cells, or PBMCs.

Libraries were prepared by immunoSEQ multiplex PCR; TCRdb keeps only in-frame clonotypes and omits some of them. In the table there are roughly 140,000 clones, over 70% of which are singletons. Trimming took off 1 base at V and 0 bases at J, with 13 bases between the two ends. Per germline, CDR1 SGHAT and CDR2 FQDESV (reference sequence). This CDR3 has 16 amino acids. Sequences were obtained from PBMCs or T cells enriched from blood (not recorded which). The source is a man aged 45-65 years in a cohort exposed to, infected with or recovered from COVID-19 (not recorded which). V and J are TRBV11-1 and TRBJ2-7, with D maybe TRBD1 (6 bases). The CDR3 reads CASSLGTGTVSYEQYF. Here the CDR3 DNA reads TGTGCCAGCAGCTTAGGTACAGGGACGGTCTCCTACGAGCAGTACTTC.